One sample yielded the 5 T cell receptor beta chains listed below, sequenced in a study of blood T cell repertoires in COVID-19. Measured with immunoSEQ multiplex PCR; TCRdb has only the in-frame clones, and not every one. The sample yields nearly 250,000 clones, just under 90% seen once. The specimen sequenced was PBMCs or T cells enriched from blood (not recorded which). These receptors were collected from a man in his fifties or sixties who had been exposed to COVID-19.

V and J are TRBV5-1 and TRBJ1-3; no reliable D call. This CDR3 comprises 16 residues. The germline CDR1 and CDR2 sequences are SGHRS and YFSETQ. V was trimmed by 6 bases and J by 0 bases, leaving 16 bases between them. This chain's CDR3 is CASTEGGSSSGNTIYF. Written as DNA, the CDR3 is TGCGCCAGCACCGAAGGCGGGTCGAGCTCTGGAAACACCATATATTTT.

This chain connects TRBV19 to TRBJ1-4, with 8 positions matching TRBD1. V was pared by 5 bases and J by 4 bases, with 12 bases of the junction left unmatched. This CDR3 has 17 amino acids. CDR1 and CDR2 (germline): LNHDA, SQIVND (reference sequence). The CDR3 reads CASSPIGQGAFNEKLFF. CDR3 nucleotides: TGTGCCAGTAGTCCAATCGGACAGGGCGCCTTTAATGAAAAACTGTTTTTT.

In its sample, this clone was seen once. The J gene is TRBJ2-4, the V gene TRBV7-7; 11 nucleotides agree with TRBD2. This CDR3 is built from 18 residues. Germline CDR1 SSHAT, CDR2 FNYEAQ (reference sequence). Here the CDR3 DNA reads TGTGCTACACTATCCGGGACTAGCGGAACCATAGCCAAAAACATTCAGTACTTC. Protein sequence: CATLSGTSGTIAKNIQYF.

The chain carries TRBV4-2 and TRBJ1-2; 12 bases match TRBD1. With V trimmed by 0 bases and J by 4 bases, 9 bases remained unmatched. The CDR3 runs 18 residues. The germline V gene encodes CDR1 LGHNA and CDR2 YNFKEQ. The CDR3 here is CASSQDRDRGLGVYGYTF. CDR3 bases: TGTGCCAGCAGCCAAGACCGGGACAGGGGGCTTGGTGTCTATGGCTACACCTTC.

V is TRBV24-1 and J is TRBJ2-2; D is perhaps TRBD1 (6 bases). The CDR3 is 14 residues long. V shed 11 bases and J shed 2 bases, with 14 bases lying between them. Germline CDR1 reads KGHDR; CDR2 reads SFDVKD. CDR3 protein: CAIMGHGNTGELFF. The CDR3 region has the DNA TGTGCCATTATGGGACACGGCAACACCGGGGAGCTGTTTTTT.